This T cell receptor beta chain was identified in a study of monozygotic twins with inflammatory bowel disease. As concerns this clonotype: Its target is not known.

TCRdb reprocessed the 5' RACE reads; each CDR3 protein has one entry and no DNA is given. The sample holds about 380,000 distinct CDR3 sequences. Findings of the study overall: Differing T cell subtypes remained indistinguishable.

The CDR3 is 14 residues long. Looked up from germline, CDR1 is DFQATT and CDR2 is SNEGSKA (reference sequence). The TCR sequence derives from a human donor with ulcerative colitis or Crohn's disease, or a healthy co-twin of an affected twin (not recorded which). Material for sequencing was blood. This rearrangement joins TRBV20-1 to TRBJ2-3; as DNA is missing, the TRBD1 call by TCRdb cannot be tested. CDR3: CSARGGSAEEAQYF.